The 8 T cell receptor beta chains below come from one sample, sequenced in a study of CD8 T cells in ankylosing spondylitis. The study, taken as a whole, reports: Among TCR beta sequences, a motif of roughly 8 highly homologous variants appeared characteristic of ankylosing spondylitis blood.

Each CDR3 protein is one row after TCRdb ran MiXCR on the 5' RACE reads. The data hold some 240,000 distinct CDR3 sequences, with more than 5.5% observed a single time. These receptors have no known antigen. Specimen: blood, either unsorted or a sorted T cell fraction (not recorded which). These receptors originate from a male donor with ankylosing spondylitis.

This clonotype was counted at least ten times. The J gene is TRBJ2-1, the V gene TRBV5-5; 7 bases match TRBD2. Trimming removed 2 bases from V and 5 bases from J; junction bases left unmatched: 10. Germline-derived CDR1 and CDR2 are SGHKS and YYEKEE (reference sequence). CDR3 length: 16 amino acids. The CDR3 DNA is TGTGCCAGCAGCTTTTTCGGGGGAGGGGCCCACAATGAGCAGTTCTTC. Its protein is CASSFFGGGAHNEQFF.

This clonotype was found many times. The chain carries TRBV7-9 and TRBJ2-3, with 12 positions matching TRBD2. This CDR3 has 16 residues. V shed 5 bases and J 0 bases; nucleotides not matched to a gene: 3. CDR1 SEHNR and CDR2 FQNEAQ come from the germline V gene (reference sequence). The DNA for the CDR3 is TGTGCCAGCAGCCAGACTAGCGGGAGCAGCACAGATACGCAGTATTTT. Translated: CASSQTSGSSTDTQYF.

This clonotype was counted at least ten times. The V and J genes are TRBV7-9 and TRBJ1-1; D may be TRBD1 (5 bases). The ends were cut back, 2 bases at V and 2 bases at J, with 18 bases in the middle. This CDR3 has 17 residues. Germline V lookup: CDR1 SEHNR, CDR2 FQNEAQ (reference sequence). The CDR3 reads CASSLRSPGVLNTEAFF. For the CDR3, the DNA is TGTGCCAGCAGCTTACGTTCTCCGGGGGTCCTTAACACTGAAGCTTTCTTT.

The chain recombines TRBV6-5 with TRBJ2-7, with D possibly matching TRBD1 (6 bases). Trimming took 1 base from V and 1 from J, leaving 11 bases between them. Looked up from germline, CDR1 is MNHEY and CDR2 is SVGAGI. CDR3 length equals 15 residues. The CDR3: CASSYLAGASYEQYF. The CDR3 DNA sequence: TGTGCCAGCAGTTACTTGGCAGGGGCGTCCTACGAGCAGTACTTC.

This clonotype came up many times. The chain couples TRBV20-1 to TRBJ2-1; D uncertain. CDR3 length equals 15 residues. Germline lookup yields CDR1 DFQATT and CDR2 SNEGSKA (reference sequence). Trimming stripped 5 bases from V and 0 bases from J, with 14 bases between. CDR3 region: CSAPLTAFSYNEQFF. The CDR3 region has the DNA TGCAGTGCTCCGTTGACCGCCTTCTCCTACAATGAGCAGTTCTTC.

This clonotype was seen at least ten times. The V call is TRBV24-1, the J call TRBJ1-2, with D unresolved. Germline CDR1 and CDR2: KGHDR and SFDVKD. Trimming took 3 bases from V and 10 from J, leaving 14 bases between them. The CDR3 length is 13 residues. The CDR3 sequence is CATSDAMAGDYTF. The CDR3 region has the DNA TGTGCCACCAGTGATGCGATGGCGGGTGACTACACCTTC.

The V and J genes are TRBV5-6 and TRBJ1-1, with D possibly matching TRBD1 (5 bases). In germline, CDR1 is SGHDT, CDR2 YYEEEE. Trimming pared 0 bases from V and 0 bases from J, leaving 24 bases between. CDR3 length: 20 residues. The CDR3 coding sequence is TGTGCCAGCAGCTTGGATCCGGTAGCCCTACTCGACAGCATGAACACTGAAGCTTTCTTT. Protein: CASSLDPVALLDSMNTEAFF.

This clonotype appeared many times. The genes are TRBV20-1 and TRBJ1-5, with D unresolved. V lost 0 bases and J 1 base, leaving 10 bases between the germline ends. The CDR3 covers 15 residues. CDR1 and CDR2 from the germline V gene are DFQATT and SNEGSKA (reference sequence). DNA of the CDR3: TGCAGTGCTAGAGAGTGGAATGAGAGCAATCAGCCCCAGCATTTT. Its translation is CSAREWNESNQPQHF.